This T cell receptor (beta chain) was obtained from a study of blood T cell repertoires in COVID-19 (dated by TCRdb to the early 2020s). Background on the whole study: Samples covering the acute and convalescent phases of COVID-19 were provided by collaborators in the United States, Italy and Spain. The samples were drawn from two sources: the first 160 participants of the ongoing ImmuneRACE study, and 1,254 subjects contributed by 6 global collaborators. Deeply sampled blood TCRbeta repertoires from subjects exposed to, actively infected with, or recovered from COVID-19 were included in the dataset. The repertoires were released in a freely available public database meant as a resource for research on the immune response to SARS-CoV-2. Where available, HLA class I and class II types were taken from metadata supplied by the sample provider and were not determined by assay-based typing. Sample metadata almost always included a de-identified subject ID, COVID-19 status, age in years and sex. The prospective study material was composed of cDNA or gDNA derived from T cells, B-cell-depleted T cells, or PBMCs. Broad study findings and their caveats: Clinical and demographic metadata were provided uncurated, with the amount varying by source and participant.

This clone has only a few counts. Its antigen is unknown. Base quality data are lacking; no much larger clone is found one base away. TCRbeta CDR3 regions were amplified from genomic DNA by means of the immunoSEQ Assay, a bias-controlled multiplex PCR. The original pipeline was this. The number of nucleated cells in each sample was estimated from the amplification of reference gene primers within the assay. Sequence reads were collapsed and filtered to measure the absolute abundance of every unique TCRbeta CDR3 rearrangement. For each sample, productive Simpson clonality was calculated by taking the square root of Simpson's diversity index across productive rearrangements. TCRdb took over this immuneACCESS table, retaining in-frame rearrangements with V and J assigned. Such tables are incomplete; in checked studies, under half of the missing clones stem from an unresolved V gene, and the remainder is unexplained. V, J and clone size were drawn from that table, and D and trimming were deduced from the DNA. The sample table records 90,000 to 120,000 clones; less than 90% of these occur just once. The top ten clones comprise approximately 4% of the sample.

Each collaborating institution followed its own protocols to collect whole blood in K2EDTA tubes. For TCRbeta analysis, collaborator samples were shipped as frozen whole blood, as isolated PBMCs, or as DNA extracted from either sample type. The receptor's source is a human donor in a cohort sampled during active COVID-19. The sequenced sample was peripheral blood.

The nucleotides read TGTGCCAGCAGCTACCGGGTCCAAGAGACCCAGTACTTC. Its protein reads: CASSYRVQETQYF. This chain is built from TRBV7-9 and TRBJ2-5, with no D gene named confidently. The CDR3 runs 13 residues from the cysteine to the phenylalanine. CDR3 DNA is the only sequence kept; it has 39 bases, read in frame from the first base. The junction shows trimming of 4 bases on V and 1 base on J, plus 7 bases between the germline ends. In the germline V gene (reference sequence), CDR1 corresponds to SEHNR and CDR2 to FQNEAQ.